The source of this T cell receptor beta chain is a study of T cell clones after liver transplantation. This clone was detected only a few times. Antigen unknown. Unstimulated PBMCs were sorted into CD3+CD4+ and CD3+CD8+ populations. Study observations and caveats: Migration into the graft, not deletion, may explain lost graft donor-reactive T cells.

Germline V gene data show CDR1 as SGHNT and CDR2 as YYREEE (reference sequence). Between the trimmed V and J ends, which lost 4 bases and 3 bases, there was a span of 17 bases. This CDR3 has 16 amino acids. Some clones are missing from TCRdb's copy, which holds only in-frame ones; the method was immunoSEQ multiplex PCR. The repertoire includes 85,000 to 130,000 clones, 82% of them detected once, and roughly 0.9% sits in the top ten. The genes are TRBV5-4 and TRBJ1-3; maybe TRBD1 (6 bases). Material: CD4+ T cells from blood, obtained before liver transplant. This sequence was found in a human donor who received a liver transplant. The CDR3 DNA is TGTGCCAGCAGCCCAAATCAGGGGAAACTTGGAAACACCATATATTTT. Protein sequence: CASSPNQGKLGNTIYF.